This T cell receptor (beta chain) was sequenced in a study of Tregs in tolerant kidney transplant recipients. Unstimulated Tregs (CD4+CD25+CD127-) and CD4+CD25- non-Tregs were sorted from PBMCs. The repertoire was sequenced with immunoSEQ multiplex PCR; TCRdb's copy has only in-frame clones and lacks some. The sample has some 88,000 clones, around 90% seen once. Deletions cut 0 bases from V and 5 bases from J, with 4 bases between. Germline V lookup: CDR1 MNHEY, CDR2 SVGAGI. This CDR3 spans 13 amino acids. The chain combines TRBV6-5 with TRBJ1-4; D not certain. The sequence came from a human donor in good health. Specimen: CD8+ T cells from blood. This chain's CDR3 is CASSYSVNEKLFF. As DNA, the CDR3 is TGTGCCAGCAGTTACTCGGTGAATGAAAAACTGTTTTTT.